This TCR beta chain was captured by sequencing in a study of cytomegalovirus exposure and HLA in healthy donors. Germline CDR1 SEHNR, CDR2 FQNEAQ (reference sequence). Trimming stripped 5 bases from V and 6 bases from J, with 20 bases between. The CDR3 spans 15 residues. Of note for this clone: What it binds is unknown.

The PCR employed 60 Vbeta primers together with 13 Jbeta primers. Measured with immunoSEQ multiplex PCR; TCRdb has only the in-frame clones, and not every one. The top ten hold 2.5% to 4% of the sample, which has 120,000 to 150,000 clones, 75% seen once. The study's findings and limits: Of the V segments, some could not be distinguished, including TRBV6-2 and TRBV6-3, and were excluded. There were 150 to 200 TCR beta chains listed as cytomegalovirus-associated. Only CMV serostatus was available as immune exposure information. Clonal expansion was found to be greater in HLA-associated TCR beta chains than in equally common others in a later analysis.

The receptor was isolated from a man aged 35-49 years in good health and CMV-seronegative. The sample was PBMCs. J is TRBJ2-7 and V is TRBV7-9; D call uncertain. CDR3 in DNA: TGTGCCAGCAGCCCCCAGGAAGATTTCTACTGCGAGCAGTACTTC. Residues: CASSPQEDFYCEQYF. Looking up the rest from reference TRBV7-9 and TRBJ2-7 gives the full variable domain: DTGVSQNPRHKITKRGQNVTFRCDPISEHNRLYWYRQTLGQGPEFLTYFQNEAQLEKSRLLSDRFSAERPKGSFSTLEIQRTEQGDSAMYLCASSPQEDFYCEQYFGPGTRLTVT.